This T cell receptor (beta chain) was sequenced for a study of T-cell memory formation after mild COVID-19. Between the trimmed V and J ends, which lost 3 bases and 9 bases, there was a span of 11 bases. This CDR3 has 12 residues. Germline-derived CDR1 and CDR2 are SEHNR and FQNEAQ (reference sequence). This clonotype came up a few times. TCRdb recomputed calls from the 5' RACE reads with MiXCR, one row per CDR3 protein. The sample carries over 300,000 distinct CDR3 sequences, approximately 22% recorded once. Sequencing used PBMCs or a T cell subset sorted from them (not recorded which). The chain links TRBV7-9 to TRBJ1-1; D ambiguous. The receptor was derived from a man aged 18 to 30 who had mild COVID-19 (a few samples of this study predate the infection). Cell type and time point are not known. CDR3 residues: CASSFDGTQAFF. The CDR3 coding sequence is TGTGCCAGCAGCTTCGACGGAACTCAAGCTTTCTTT. Drawing the rest from reference TRBV7-9 and TRBJ1-1, the complete variable domain is DTGVSQNPRHKITKRGQNVTFRCDPISEHNRLYWYRQTLGQGPEFLTYFQNEAQLEKSRLLSDRFSAERPKGSFSTLEIQRTEQGDSAMYLCASSFDGTQAFFGQGTRLTVV.